The table lists the clone carrying this T cell receptor beta chain with many counts. Its specificity is not known. From approximately 430 ng of RNA, a library with molecular barcoded alpha/delta and beta/gamma adaptors was made. Each CDR3 protein gets one entry after TCRdb re-called the reads with MiXCR. The sample has about 21,000 distinct CDR3 sequences; roughly 23% are singletons. The data were obtained in a study of read filtering for tumor transcriptome and immune sequencing. CDR1 and CDR2 (germline): SEHNR, FQNEAQ (reference sequence). V shed 4 bases and J 7 bases; nucleotides not matched to a gene: 13. The CDR3 sequence is 16 residues long. Study results and limitations: RNA-seq captured clonotypes less deeply and reliably than IR-seq.

The genes are TRBV7-9 and TRBJ2-1; TRBD2 agrees at 7 bases. This receptor was obtained from a donor at least 40 years old with multiple myeloma. The sample taken for sequencing was a population of CD138-negative cells sorted from bone marrow. The CDR3 region has the DNA TGTGCCAGCAGCTCCAAACAACGGACTAGTCTAAATGAGCAGTTCTTC. Its translation: CASSSKQRTSLNEQFF.